These 17 T cell receptor beta chains were all obtained from the same sample, sequenced in a study of T cell changes during pregnancy in multiple sclerosis. The assay was immunoSEQ multiplex PCR, and TCRdb's table has in-frame clones only and misses some. The data show 35,000 to 45,000 clones, with around nine tenths seen just once and over 4% held by the top ten. Specimen: CD8+ T cells from peripheral blood mononuclear cells, collected in the first trimester of pregnancy. These receptors originate from a female donor with multiple sclerosis, enrolled in a pregnancy study.

The rearrangement links TRBV27 to TRBJ1-3; D is undetermined. Per germline, CDR1 MNHEY and CDR2 SMNVEV (reference sequence). Trimming removed 3 bases from V and 0 bases from J, with 6 bases in between. This CDR3 is built from 14 residues. The CDR3 bases are TGTGCCAGCAGTTTTGGAGGCTCTGGAAACACCATATATTTT. Protein sequence: CASSFGGSGNTIYF.

The V and J genes are TRBV13 and TRBJ2-7, with 7 bases identical to TRBD2. Germline values: CDR1 PRHDT, CDR2 FYEKMQ (reference sequence). The length of the CDR3 is 15 residues. With 5 bases clipped from V and 5 bases from J, the junction kept 12 bases outside the gene matches. In DNA, the CDR3 is TGTGCCAGCAGCCCGGGTTCAAGCGGGGCGAACGAGCAGTACTTC. Its protein is CASSPGSSGANEQYF.

This chain links TRBV10-3 with TRBJ2-7, with 7 bases aligning to TRBD1. CDR1 is ENHRY, CDR2 SYGVKD, per germline. Trimming removed 7 bases from V and 0 bases from J; junction bases left unmatched: 3. The CDR3 loop spans 13 amino acids. The CDR3 region has the DNA TGTGCCATCACCGGGGACAGCTCCTACGAGCAGTACTTC. As protein: CAITGDSSYEQYF.

Here the CDR3 DNA reads TGCAGCGCCGGTGTCCAGGGAATTGAAGCTTTCTTT. Amino acid sequence: CSAGVQGIEAFF. This chain uses TRBV29-1 with TRBJ1-1; tentatively, D is TRBD1 (5 bases). The ends were cut back, 7 bases at V and 7 bases at J, with 16 bases in the middle. The CDR3 length is 12 residues. Germline loops: CDR1 SQVTM, CDR2 ANQGSEA.

The chain couples TRBV5-8 to TRBJ2-1; 8 bases map to TRBD2. CDR3 length: 15 residues. With 0 bases clipped from V and 2 bases from J, the junction kept 1 base outside the gene matches. CDR1 and CDR2 from the germline V gene are SGHTS and YDEGEE. The DNA of the CDR3 is TGTGCCAGCAGCTTGGCAGCGGGGGCCTACAATGAGCAGTTCTTC. This gives the protein CASSLAAGAYNEQFF.

The chain uses TRBV19 and TRBJ2-7; weak D call: TRBD2 (7 bases). The germline CDR1 and CDR2 sequences are LNHDA and SQIVND (reference sequence). The CDR3 extends over 12 amino acids. Trimming took off 8 bases at V and 6 bases at J, with 14 bases between the two ends. This CDR3 is CASGGGVGEQYF. The CDR3 coding sequence is TGTGCCAGTGGAGGGGGGGTCGGCGAGCAGTACTTC.

This clone is medium-sized in the sample. The chain uses TRBV6-5 and TRBJ2-3, with 9 bases aligning to TRBD2. This CDR3 has 14 residues. Germline values: CDR1 MNHEY, CDR2 SVGAGI. V shed 6 bases and J 3 bases; nucleotides not matched to a gene: 4. The CDR3 DNA sequence: TGTGCCAGCAGGGGCGGGGGGGAAACAGATACGCAGTATTTT. This gives the protein CASRGGGETDTQYF.

The chain carries TRBV9 and TRBJ1-4; a possible D gene is TRBD1 (6 bases). The CDR3 spans 15 residues. Per germline, CDR1 SGDLS and CDR2 YYNGEE. V was clipped by 4 bases and J by 3 bases, with 13 bases between them. The chain's CDR3 is CASSTWGGPNEKLFF. The CDR3 bases are TGTGCCAGCAGCACTTGGGGGGGCCCTAATGAAAAACTGTTTTTT.

CDR3 in DNA: TGTGCCAGCAGCAGGGACAGGGCAGGCACAGATACGCAGTATTTT. Translating gives CASSRDRAGTDTQYF. The chain uses TRBV7-2 and TRBJ2-3, with TRBD1 identical over 9 bases. The ends lost 5 bases at V and 1 base at J; junction bases unmatched: 4. The CDR3 has 15 amino acids. CDR1 and CDR2 (germline): SGHTA, FQGNSA.

V usage is TRBV30 and J usage is TRBJ2-7; tentative D call: TRBD1 (6 bases). This CDR3 has 13 amino acids. Trimming removed 3 bases from V and 0 bases from J, with 9 bases in between. CDR1 is GTSNPN and CDR2 is SVGIG in the germline V gene (reference sequence). The CDR3 DNA follows: TGTGCCTGGAGAGCAGGGGACTCCTACGAGCAGTACTTC. It specifies CAWRAGDSYEQYF.

The chain recombines TRBV5-6 with TRBJ2-1, with D perhaps TRBD2 (6 bases). Deletions cut 3 bases from V and 12 bases from J, with 13 bases between. This CDR3 region has 12 residues. Germline V lookup: CDR1 SGHDT, CDR2 YYEEEE. For the CDR3, the DNA is TGTGCCAGCAGCTGGGCGGAGGGAAGGCAGTTCTTC. Translation: CASSWAEGRQFF.

The chain carries TRBV27 and TRBJ2-7; D is perhaps TRBD2 (6 bases). The ends were cut back, 5 bases at V and 2 bases at J, with 16 bases in the middle. The CDR3 totals 15 residues. The germline V gene encodes CDR1 MNHEY and CDR2 SMNVEV (reference sequence). DNA of the CDR3: TGTGCCAGCAGTCCTACGGGGGTGGGGACCTACGAGCAGTACTTC. Protein sequence: CASSPTGVGTYEQYF.

The rearrangement joins TRBV7-9 to TRBJ1-2; maybe TRBD1 (5 bases). V was trimmed by 1 base and J by 4 bases, leaving 13 bases between them. The CDR3 extends over 15 amino acids. Germline CDR1 is SEHNR and CDR2 is FQNEAQ (reference sequence). The DNA of the CDR3 is TGTGCCAGCAGCTTAGAGTCAGGGCCCGGCTATGGCTACACCTTC. Translated: CASSLESGPGYGYTF.

This chain uses TRBV9 with TRBJ1-1, with TRBD1 matching over 7 bases. There are 15 residues in the CDR3. Germline values: CDR1 SGDLS, CDR2 YYNGEE. The V gene end was trimmed by 4 bases and the J gene end by 2 bases; junction bases not matched to a gene: 8. CDR3 loop: CASSTQTGRNTEAFF. CDR3 DNA sequence: TGTGCCAGCAGCACCCAGACAGGGAGAAACACTGAAGCTTTCTTT.

This clone was found a few times. V and J are TRBV4-3 and TRBJ1-1; perhaps TRBD1 as D (5 bases). The V end lost 8 bases, the J end lost 1 base, and 11 bases lay between the germline ends. The CDR3 runs 13 residues. CDR1 is LGHNA and CDR2 is YSLEER in the germline V gene. The CDR3 is CASRRTPNTEAFF. The CDR3 DNA reads TGCGCCAGCCGCAGGACACCGAACACTGAAGCTTTCTTT.

The genes are TRBV9 and TRBJ2-5, with 14 bases aligning to TRBD2. The CDR3 has 17 residues. V gave up 0 bases and J gave up 5 bases; unmatched junction bases: 6. The V gene's germline CDR1 is SGDLS and CDR2 YYNGEE. CDR3 sequence reads: CASSVGLAGGPLETQYF. CDR3 nucleotides: TGTGCCAGCAGCGTAGGACTAGCGGGGGGGCCTCTGGAGACCCAGTACTTC.

This sequence joins TRBV7-3 and TRBJ1-2; TRBD1 is a possible D gene (5 bases). The germline V gene has CDR1 SGHTA and CDR2 FQGTGA. The CDR3 sequence is 15 residues long. Trimming shortened V by 1 base and J by 6 bases, and 15 bases separated the two germline ends. CDR3 sequence reads: CASSLMGQGLNGYTF. The CDR3 DNA reads TGTGCCAGCAGCTTAATGGGGCAGGGACTAAATGGCTACACCTTC.